A single sample gave rise to the 11 T cell receptor beta chains below, sequenced in a study of T-cell reconstitution after alpha-beta-depleted transplantation in children (dated by TCRdb to the mid-2010s). The method was PCR. For sequencing, an Illumina HiSeq 2500 was employed. To normalize quantification of the TCRbeta repertoire, the TCR libraries were built with molecular barcoding that relied on unique molecular identifiers. TCRdb cleaned the public reads at Q25 with fastp, built clones with MiXCR and kept in-frame beta chains. Merged by CDR3 protein, the rows form single entries marked with the most common genes and DNA. Across this sample there are around 210,000 distinct CDR3 sequences, with about 7% seen only once. Less than 7% of the sample lies in the top ten. Explained via the paper, the treatment or condition label denotes: allogeneic hematopoietic cell transplantation with graft depleted of TCRalphabeta T cells and CD19 B cells.

Sequenced material: PBMCs, taken before TCRalphabeta/CD19-depleted stem cell transplant. These receptors were obtained from a boy between 2 and 15 years old with acute lymphoblastic leukemia, due to receive a stem cell transplant.

This clonotype was recorded many times. This chain uses TRBV11-2 with TRBJ1-1; tentative D call: TRBD1 (5 bases). Trimming took off 5 bases at V and 11 bases at J, with 21 bases between the two ends. This CDR3 has 14 residues. Germline V CDR1 and CDR2: SGHAT, FQNNGV. The CDR3 loop reads CASSPARTSEQAFF. CDR3 bases: TGTGCCAGCAGCCCCGCTCGGACATCCGAACAGGCTTTCTTT.

This clonotype was seen many times. The CDR3: CSVEGQADNEQFF. The CDR3 bases are TGCAGCGTTGAAGGCCAGGCCGACAATGAGCAGTTCTTC. This chain connects TRBV29-1 to TRBJ2-1; no clear D gene. Trimming cost V 1 base and J 5 bases, with 9 bases left between them. Germline CDR1 SQVTM, CDR2 ANQGSEA. The CDR3 runs to 13 residues.

This clonotype was picked up many times. The chain joins TRBV10-3 to TRBJ2-1; 13 bases align to TRBD2. V shed 3 bases and J 7 bases; nucleotides not matched to a gene: 3. Germline assignment: CDR1 ENHRY and CDR2 SYGVKD. CDR3 size: 15 residues. The DNA of the CDR3 is TGTGCCATCAGTGAAACTAGCGGGAGGGGGAATGAGCAGTTCTTC. Amino acid sequence: CAISETSGRGNEQFF.

The chain joins TRBV9 to TRBJ2-1; 7 bases agree with TRBD1. The CDR3 is 14 residues long. With V trimmed by 5 bases and J by 3 bases, 5 bases remained unmatched. Germline assignment: CDR1 SGDLS and CDR2 YYNGEE. CDR3 in DNA: TGTGCCAGCAGTTCCCGGGACAGCTACAATGAGCAGTTCTTC. Its translation is CASSSRDSYNEQFF.

This clonotype was observed at least ten times. The chain employs TRBV28 and TRBJ2-7, with D hard to call. CDR3 length equals 13 residues. The germline V and J ends were trimmed by 11 bases and 3 bases, with 17 bases remaining between them. Germline lookup yields CDR1 MDHEN and CDR2 SYDVKM. The CDR3 here is CAALSKLLYEQYF. The CDR3 bases are TGTGCCGCCTTGAGCAAGTTGCTCTACGAGCAGTACTTC.

This clonotype was observed many times. The CDR3 region has the DNA TGTGCCAGCAGGCCGACAGGGTTGGACACTGAAGCTTTCTTT. Translating gives CASRPTGLDTEAFF. The rearrangement links TRBV6-2 or TRBV6-3 to TRBJ1-1, with TRBD1 identical over 7 bases. J lost 3 bases, V lost 6 bases, and 7 bases had no gene match. This CDR3 has 14 residues. Germline-derived CDR1 and CDR2 are MNHEY and SVGEGT.

This clonotype appeared many times. Here the CDR3 DNA reads TGTGCCAGCAGTTTTAGGAGCGAATACACCGGGGAGCTGTTTTTT. This gives the protein CASSFRSEYTGELFF. The chain links TRBV12-3 or TRBV12-4 to TRBJ2-2; D unclear. CDR3 length: 15 amino acids. V was pared by 3 bases and J by 3 bases, with 11 bases between.

To note about this clonotype: Being one base from a much bigger clone, this may be a read error. The chain recombines TRBV6-5 with TRBJ1-5; D is unresolved. The CDR3 extends over 19 amino acids. V gave up 4 bases and J gave up 3 bases, with 25 bases separating them. Germline values: CDR1 MNHEY, CDR2 SVGAGI. The CDR3 loop is CASSFAPGLAAALNQPQHF. The CDR3 nucleotides are TGTGCCAGCAGTTTCGCCCCCGGCCTGGCGGCCGCGCTCAATCAGCCCCAGCATTTT.

This clonotype was counted a few times. CDR3 sequence reads: CASSLPGQGNLYGYTF. CDR3 DNA sequence: TGTGCCAGCAGCTTGCCGGGACAGGGTAATTTGTATGGCTACACCTTC. This chain links TRBV7-9 with TRBJ1-2, with 9 bases aligning to TRBD1. The germline V gene encodes CDR1 SEHNR and CDR2 FQNEAQ (reference sequence). V dropped 3 bases and J dropped 5; count of bases not matched to a gene: 10. This CDR3 is built from 16 residues. Drawing the rest from reference TRBV7-9 and TRBJ1-2, the complete variable domain is DTGVSQNPRHKITKRGQNVTFRCDPISEHNRLYWYRQTLGQGPEFLTYFQNEAQLEKSRLLSDRFSAERPKGSFSTLEIQRTEQGDSAMYLCASSLPGQGNLYGYTFGSGTRLTVV.

Notes on this clonotype: This may be a read error: a much more frequent sequence differs by one nucleotide. The chain combines TRBV15 with TRBJ2-3; TRBD2 aligns across 14 bases. In germline, CDR1 is LNHNV, CDR2 YYDKDF (reference sequence). CDR3 length: 15 residues. Germline trimming cut 3 bases from V and 7 bases from J; bases unmatched to any gene: 3. The CDR3 region is CATSRTSGGAYTQYF. As DNA, the CDR3 is TGTGCCACCAGCAGGACTAGCGGGGGGGCATATACGCAGTATTTT.

The J gene is TRBJ1-6, the V gene TRBV4-3; D is ambiguous. Germline assignment: CDR1 LGHNA and CDR2 YSLEER. This CDR3 has 14 amino acids. With 0 bases removed from V and 9 bases from J, the gap between germline ends came to 9 bases. CDR3 sequence reads: CASSQDFKVSPLHF. CDR3 DNA: TGCGCCAGCAGCCAAGATTTCAAGGTTTCACCCCTCCACTTT.